This TCR beta chain was retrieved from a study of T cell responses to AZD1222 COVID-19 vaccine. Libraries were prepared by immunoSEQ multiplex PCR; TCRdb keeps only in-frame clonotypes and omits some of them. This sample has some 98,000 clones; roughly 86% occur once, and the top ten carry approximately 16%. Trimming took 4 bases from V and 10 from J, leaving 8 bases between them. This CDR3 spans 11 amino acids. Germline CDR1 SGHAT, CDR2 FQNNGV. Regarding the study as a whole: Close to half of spike-specific TCRs reportedly recognize unmutated variant regions. The sample set comprised mostly white British donors with more females, and clonal diversity was possibly underestimated. Sampled repertoires all dated from after the peak T cell response.

Analysis merged second doses at about 4 or about 12 weeks. Points on this clone: Antigen unknown.

V is TRBV11-2 and J is TRBJ2-1; D may be TRBD2 (6 bases). Here the sequenced sample was peripheral blood, taken 28 days after the second AZD1222 dose. This receptor was taken from an adult who received the AZD1222 COVID-19 vaccine. CDR3: CASSYGGEQFF. DNA of the CDR3: TGTGCCAGCAGCTACGGGGGAGAGCAGTTCTTC. Full variable domain (remainder filled in from reference TRBV11-2 and TRBJ2-1): EAGVAQSPRYKIIEKRQSVAFWCNPISGHATLYWYQQILGQGPKLLIQFQNNGVVDDSQLPKDRFSAERLKGVDSTLKIQPAKLEDSAVYLCASSYGGEQFFGPGTRLTVL.